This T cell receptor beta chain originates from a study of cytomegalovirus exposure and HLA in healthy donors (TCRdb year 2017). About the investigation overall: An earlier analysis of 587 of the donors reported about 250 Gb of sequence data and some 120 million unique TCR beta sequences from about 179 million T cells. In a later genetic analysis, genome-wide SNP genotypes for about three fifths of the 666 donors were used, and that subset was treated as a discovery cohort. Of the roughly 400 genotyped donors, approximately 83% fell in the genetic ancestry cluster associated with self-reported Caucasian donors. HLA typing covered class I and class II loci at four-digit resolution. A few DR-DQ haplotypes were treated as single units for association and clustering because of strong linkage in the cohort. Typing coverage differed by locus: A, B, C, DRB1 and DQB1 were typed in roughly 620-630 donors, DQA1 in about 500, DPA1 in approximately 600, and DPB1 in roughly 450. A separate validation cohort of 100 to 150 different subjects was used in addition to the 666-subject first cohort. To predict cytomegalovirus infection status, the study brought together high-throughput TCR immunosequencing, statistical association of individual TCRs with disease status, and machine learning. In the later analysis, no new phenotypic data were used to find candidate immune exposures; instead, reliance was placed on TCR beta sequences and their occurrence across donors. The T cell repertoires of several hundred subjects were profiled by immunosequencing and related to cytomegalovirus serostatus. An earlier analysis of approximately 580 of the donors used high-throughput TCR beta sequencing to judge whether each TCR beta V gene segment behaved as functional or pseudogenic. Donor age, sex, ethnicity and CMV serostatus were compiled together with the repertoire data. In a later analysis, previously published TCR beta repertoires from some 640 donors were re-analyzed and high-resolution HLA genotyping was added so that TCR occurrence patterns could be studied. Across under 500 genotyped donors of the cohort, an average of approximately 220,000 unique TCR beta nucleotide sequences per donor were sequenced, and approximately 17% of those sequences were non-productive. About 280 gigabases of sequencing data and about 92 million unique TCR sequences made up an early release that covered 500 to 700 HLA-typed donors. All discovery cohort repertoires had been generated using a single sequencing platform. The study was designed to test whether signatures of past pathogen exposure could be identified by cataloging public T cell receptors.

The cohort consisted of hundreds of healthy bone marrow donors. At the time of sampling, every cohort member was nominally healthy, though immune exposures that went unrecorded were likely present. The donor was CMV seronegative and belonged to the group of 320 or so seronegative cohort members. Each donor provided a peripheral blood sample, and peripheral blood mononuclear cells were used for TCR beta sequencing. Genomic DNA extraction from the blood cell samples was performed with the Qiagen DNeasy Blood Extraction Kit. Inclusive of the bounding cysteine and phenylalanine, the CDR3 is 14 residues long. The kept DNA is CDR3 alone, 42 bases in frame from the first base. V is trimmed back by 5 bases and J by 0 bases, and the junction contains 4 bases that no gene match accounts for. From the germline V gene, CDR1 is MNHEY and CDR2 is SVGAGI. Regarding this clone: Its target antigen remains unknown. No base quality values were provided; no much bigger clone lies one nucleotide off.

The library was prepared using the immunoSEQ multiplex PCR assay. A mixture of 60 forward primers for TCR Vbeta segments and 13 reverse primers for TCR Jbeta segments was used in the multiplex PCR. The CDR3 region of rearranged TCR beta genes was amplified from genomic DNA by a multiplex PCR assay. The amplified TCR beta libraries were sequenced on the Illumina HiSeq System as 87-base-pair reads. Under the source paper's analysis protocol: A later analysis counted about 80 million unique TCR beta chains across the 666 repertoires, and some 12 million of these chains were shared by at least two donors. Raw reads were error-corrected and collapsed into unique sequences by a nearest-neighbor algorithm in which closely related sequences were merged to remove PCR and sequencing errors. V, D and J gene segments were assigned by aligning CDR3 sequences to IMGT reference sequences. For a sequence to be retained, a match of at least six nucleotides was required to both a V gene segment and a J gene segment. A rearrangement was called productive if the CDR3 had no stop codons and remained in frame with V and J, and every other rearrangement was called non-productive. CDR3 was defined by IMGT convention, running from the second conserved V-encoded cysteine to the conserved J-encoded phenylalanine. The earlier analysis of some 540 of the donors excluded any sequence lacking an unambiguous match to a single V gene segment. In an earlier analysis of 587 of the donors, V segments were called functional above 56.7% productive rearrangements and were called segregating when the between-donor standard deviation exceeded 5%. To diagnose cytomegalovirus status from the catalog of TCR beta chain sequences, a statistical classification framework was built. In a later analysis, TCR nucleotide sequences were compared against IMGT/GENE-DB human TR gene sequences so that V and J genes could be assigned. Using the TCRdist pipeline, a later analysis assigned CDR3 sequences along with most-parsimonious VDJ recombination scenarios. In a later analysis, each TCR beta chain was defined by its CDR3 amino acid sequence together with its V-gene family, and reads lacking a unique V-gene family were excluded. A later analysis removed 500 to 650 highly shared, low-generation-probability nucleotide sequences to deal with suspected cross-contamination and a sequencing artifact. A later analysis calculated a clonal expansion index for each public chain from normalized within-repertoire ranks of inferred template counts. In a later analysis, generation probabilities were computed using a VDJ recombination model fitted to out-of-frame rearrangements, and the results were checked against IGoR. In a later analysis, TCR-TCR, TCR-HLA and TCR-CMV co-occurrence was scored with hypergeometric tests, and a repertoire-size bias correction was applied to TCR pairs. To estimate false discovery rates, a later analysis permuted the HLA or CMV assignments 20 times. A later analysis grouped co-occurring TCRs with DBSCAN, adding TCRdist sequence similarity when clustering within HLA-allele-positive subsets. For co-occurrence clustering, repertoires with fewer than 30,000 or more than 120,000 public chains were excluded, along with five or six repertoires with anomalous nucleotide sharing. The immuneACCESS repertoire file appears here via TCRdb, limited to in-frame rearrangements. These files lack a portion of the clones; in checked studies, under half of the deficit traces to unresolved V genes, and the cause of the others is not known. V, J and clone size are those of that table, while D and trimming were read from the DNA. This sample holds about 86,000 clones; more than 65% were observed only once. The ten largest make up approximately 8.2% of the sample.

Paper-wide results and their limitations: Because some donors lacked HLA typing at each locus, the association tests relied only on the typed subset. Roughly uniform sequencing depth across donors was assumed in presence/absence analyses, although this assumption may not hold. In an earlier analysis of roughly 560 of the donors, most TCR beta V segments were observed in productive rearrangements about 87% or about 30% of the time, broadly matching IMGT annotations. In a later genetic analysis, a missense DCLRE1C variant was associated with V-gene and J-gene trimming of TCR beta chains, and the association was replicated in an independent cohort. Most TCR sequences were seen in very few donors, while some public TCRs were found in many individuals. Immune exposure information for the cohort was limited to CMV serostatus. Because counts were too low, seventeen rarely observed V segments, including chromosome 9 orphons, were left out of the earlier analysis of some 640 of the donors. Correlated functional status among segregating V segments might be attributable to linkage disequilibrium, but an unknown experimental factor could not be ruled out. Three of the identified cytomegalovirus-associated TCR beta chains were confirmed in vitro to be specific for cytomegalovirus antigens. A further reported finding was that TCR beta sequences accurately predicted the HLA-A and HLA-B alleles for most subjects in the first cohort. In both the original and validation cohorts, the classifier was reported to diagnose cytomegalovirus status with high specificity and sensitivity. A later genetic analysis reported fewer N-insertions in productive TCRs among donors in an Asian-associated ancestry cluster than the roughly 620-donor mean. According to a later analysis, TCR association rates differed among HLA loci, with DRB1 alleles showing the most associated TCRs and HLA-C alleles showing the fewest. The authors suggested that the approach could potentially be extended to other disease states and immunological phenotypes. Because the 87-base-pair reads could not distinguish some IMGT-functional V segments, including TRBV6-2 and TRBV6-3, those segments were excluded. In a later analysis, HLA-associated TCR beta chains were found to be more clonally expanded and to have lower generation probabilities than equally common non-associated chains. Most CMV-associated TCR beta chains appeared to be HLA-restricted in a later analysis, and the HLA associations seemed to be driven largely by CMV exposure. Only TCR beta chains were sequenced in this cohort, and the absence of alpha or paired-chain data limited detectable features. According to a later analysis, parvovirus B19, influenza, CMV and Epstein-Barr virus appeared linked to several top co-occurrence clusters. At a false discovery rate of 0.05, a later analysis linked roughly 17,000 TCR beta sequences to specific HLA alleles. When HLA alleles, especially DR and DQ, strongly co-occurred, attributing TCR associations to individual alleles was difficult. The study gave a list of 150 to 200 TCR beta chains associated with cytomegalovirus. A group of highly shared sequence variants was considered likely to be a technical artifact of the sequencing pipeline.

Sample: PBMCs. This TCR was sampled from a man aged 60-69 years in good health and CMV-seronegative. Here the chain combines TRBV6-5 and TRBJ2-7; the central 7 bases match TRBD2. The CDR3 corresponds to CASSASGTSYEQYF. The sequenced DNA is TGTGCCAGCAGTGCGAGCGGGACCTCCTACGAGCAGTACTTC.